This T cell receptor (beta chain) is drawn from a study of PD-L1 blockade in urothelial cancer. About the study: Prior chemotherapy ranged from 0 to 3 regimens per patient. Blood was analyzed 3 weeks (second dose) and 6 weeks after treatment start.

Patients were living with locally advanced or metastatic urothelial carcinoma. The protocol was immunoSEQ multiplex PCR, while the TCRdb copy is restricted to in-frame clones and leaves out a portion. The table shows some 25,000 clones, with approximately 88% occurring only once. Per the germline V gene, CDR1 is LNHNV and CDR2 is YYDKDF (reference sequence). The V and J ends lost 0 bases and 11 bases respectively, with 13 bases between them. The CDR3 contains 13 residues. V is TRBV15 and J is TRBJ1-1, with TRBD1 as a possible D gene (5 bases). Sequencing was performed on PBMCs, taken around atezolizumab (anti-PD-L1) treatment. The TCR originated in a man aged 65 to 79 with urothelial cancer. CDR3 sequence: CATSRDRAGLAFF. CDR3 bases: TGTGCCACCAGCAGAGATCGAGCGGGGCTGGCTTTCTTT.